Detailed here is one TCR beta chain. This entry is derived from a study of blood T cell repertoires in COVID-19. Overall study: T cells, B-cell-depleted T cells, or PBMCs provided the cDNA or gDNA that served as material.

Germline V gene data show CDR1 as MGHDK and CDR2 as SYGVNS. The CDR3 is 13 amino acids. V gave up 6 bases and J gave up 7 bases, with 12 bases separating them. Original processing notes: The authors estimated nucleated cell counts from reference gene primer amplification. The data were produced by immunoSEQ multiplex PCR, yet TCRdb's version contains in-frame clones alone and is incomplete. For V, J and clone size, that table is used; D and trimming come from the DNA. The sample carries 90,000 or so clones, over 80% recorded once. The source material was peripheral blood. The V gene is TRBV25-1, the J gene TRBJ1-4, with D perhaps TRBD1 (5 bases). The clonotype originates from an elderly man with acute or convalescent COVID-19. The CDR3 nucleotides are TGTGCCAGCAGATCCCAGGGTAGTGAAAAACTGTTTTTT. This gives the protein CASRSQGSEKLFF.